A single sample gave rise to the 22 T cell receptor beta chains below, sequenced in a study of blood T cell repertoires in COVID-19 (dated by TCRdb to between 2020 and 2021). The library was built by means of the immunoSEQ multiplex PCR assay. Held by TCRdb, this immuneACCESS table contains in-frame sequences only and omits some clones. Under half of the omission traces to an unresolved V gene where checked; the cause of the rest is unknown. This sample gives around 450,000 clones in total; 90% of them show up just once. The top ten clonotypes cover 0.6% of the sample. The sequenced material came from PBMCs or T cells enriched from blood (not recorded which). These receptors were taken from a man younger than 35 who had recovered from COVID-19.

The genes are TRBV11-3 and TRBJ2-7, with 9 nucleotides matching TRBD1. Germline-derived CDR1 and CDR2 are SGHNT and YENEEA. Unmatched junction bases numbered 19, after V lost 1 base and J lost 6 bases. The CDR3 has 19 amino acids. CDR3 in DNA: TGTGCCAGCAGCTTAGCCCCGGGGAAACCGGGACAGGGTTTGTCCGAGCAGTACTTC. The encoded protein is CASSLAPGKPGQGLSEQYF.

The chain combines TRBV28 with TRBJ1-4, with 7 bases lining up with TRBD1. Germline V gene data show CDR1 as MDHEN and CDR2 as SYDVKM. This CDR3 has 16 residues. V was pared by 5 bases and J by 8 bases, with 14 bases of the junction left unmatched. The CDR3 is CASSGETGAFGEKLFF. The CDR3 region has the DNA TGTGCCAGCAGTGGAGAAACAGGGGCCTTCGGAGAAAAACTGTTTTTT.

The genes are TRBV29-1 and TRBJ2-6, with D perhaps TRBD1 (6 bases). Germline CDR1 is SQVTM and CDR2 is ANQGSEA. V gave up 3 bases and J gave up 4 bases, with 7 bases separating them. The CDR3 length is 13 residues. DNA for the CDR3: TGCAGCGTTGAGGGGGCCGGGGCCAACGTCCTGACTTTC. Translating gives CSVEGAGANVLTF.

In DNA form, the CDR3 reads TGTGCCAGCAGCCCCGGGACAGCAAACACTGAAGCTTTCTTT. This gives the protein CASSPGTANTEAFF. The gene calls are TRBV11-3 and TRBJ1-1; 7 nucleotides align to TRBD1. V shed 5 bases and J 2 bases; nucleotides not matched to a gene: 5. CDR3 size: 14 residues. The germline gives CDR1 SGHNT, CDR2 YENEEA.

CDR3 nucleotides: TGTGCCAGCAGTGAAGACTTAGCCTTGATCTCTGGAAACACCATATATTTT. It is translated as CASSEDLALISGNTIYF. This chain joins TRBV2 and TRBJ1-3; D is ambiguous. Trimming removed 1 base from V and 0 bases from J, with 13 bases in between. The CDR3 spans 17 residues. In germline, CDR1 is SNHLY, CDR2 FYNNEI.

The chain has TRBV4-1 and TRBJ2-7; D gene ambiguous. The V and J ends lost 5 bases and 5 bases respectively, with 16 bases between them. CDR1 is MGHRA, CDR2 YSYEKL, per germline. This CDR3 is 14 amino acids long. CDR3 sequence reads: CASSARPPVDEQYF. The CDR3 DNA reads TGCGCCAGCAGCGCGAGGCCCCCCGTGGACGAGCAGTACTTC.

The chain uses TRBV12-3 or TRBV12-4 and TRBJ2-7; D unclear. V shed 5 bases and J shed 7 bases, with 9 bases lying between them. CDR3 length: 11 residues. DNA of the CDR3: TGTGCCAGCAGTGGTATGCGGGAGCAGTACTTC. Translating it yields CASSGMREQYF.

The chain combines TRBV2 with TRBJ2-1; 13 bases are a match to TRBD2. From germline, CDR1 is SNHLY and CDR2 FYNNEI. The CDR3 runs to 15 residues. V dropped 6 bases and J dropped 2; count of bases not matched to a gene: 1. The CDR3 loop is CASSGLAGAYNEQFF. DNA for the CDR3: TGTGCCAGCAGCGGACTAGCGGGAGCCTACAATGAGCAGTTCTTC.

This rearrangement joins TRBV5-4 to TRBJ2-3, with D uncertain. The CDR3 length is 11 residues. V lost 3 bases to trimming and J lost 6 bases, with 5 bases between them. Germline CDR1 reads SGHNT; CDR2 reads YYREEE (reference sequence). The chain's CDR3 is CASSSVDTQYF. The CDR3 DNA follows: TGTGCCAGCAGCTCGGTGGATACGCAGTATTTT.

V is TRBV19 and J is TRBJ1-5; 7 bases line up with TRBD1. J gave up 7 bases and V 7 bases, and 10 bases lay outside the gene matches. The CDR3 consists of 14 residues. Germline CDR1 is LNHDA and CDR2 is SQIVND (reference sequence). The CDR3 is CASTPGGILQPQHF. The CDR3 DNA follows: TGTGCCAGTACCCCAGGGGGGATTCTCCAGCCCCAGCATTTT.

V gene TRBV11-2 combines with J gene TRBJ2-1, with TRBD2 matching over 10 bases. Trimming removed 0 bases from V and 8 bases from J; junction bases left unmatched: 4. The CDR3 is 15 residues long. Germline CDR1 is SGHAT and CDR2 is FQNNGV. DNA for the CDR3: TGTGCCAGCAGCTTAGAAGCGGGAGGGCCGTATGAGCAGTTCTTC. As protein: CASSLEAGGPYEQFF.

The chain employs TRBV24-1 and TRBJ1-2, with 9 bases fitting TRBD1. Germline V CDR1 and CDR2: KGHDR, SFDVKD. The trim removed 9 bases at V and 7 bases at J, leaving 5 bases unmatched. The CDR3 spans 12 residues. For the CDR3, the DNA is TGTGCCACCGAGGGGACAGGGTCTGGCTACACCTTC. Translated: CATEGTGSGYTF.

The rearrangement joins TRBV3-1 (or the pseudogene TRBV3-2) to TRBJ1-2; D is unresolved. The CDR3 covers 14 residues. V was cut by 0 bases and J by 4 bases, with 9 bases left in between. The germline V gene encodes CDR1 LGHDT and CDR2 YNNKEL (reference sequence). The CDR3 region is CASSQDRTTYGYTF. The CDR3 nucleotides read TGTGCCAGCAGCCAAGACCGGACTACCTATGGCTACACCTTC.

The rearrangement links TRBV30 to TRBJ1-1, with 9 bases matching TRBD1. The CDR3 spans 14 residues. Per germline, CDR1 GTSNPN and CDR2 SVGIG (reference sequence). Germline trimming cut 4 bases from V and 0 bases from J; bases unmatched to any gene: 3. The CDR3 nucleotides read TGTGCCTGGACGGGACAGGGAATGAACACTGAAGCTTTCTTT. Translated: CAWTGQGMNTEAFF.

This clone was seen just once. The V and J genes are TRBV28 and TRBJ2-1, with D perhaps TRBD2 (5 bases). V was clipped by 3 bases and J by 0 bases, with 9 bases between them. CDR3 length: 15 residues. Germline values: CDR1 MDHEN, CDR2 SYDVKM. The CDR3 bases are TGTGCCAGCAGTTTCGTAGCGAGCTCCTACAATGAGCAGTTCTTC. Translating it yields CASSFVASSYNEQFF. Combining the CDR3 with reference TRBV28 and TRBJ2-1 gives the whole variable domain DVKVTQSSRYLVKRTGEKVFLECVQDMDHENMFWYRQDPGLGLRLIYFSYDVKMKEKGDIPEGYSVSREKKERFSLILESASTNQTSMYLCASSFVASSYNEQFFGPGTRLTVL.

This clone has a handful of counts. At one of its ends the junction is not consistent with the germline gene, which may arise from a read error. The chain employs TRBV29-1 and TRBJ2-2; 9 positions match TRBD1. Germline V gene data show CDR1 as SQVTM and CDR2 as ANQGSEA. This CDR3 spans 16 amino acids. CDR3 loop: CSVDLTGTGNPGELFF. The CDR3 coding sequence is TGCAGCGTCGACTTAACCGGGACAGGGAACCCCGGGGAGCTGTTTTTT.

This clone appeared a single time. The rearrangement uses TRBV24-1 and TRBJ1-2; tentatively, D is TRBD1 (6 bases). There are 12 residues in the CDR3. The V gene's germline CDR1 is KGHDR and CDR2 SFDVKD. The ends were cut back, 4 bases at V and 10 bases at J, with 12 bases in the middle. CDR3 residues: CATSDRGQPYTF. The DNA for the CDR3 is TGTGCCACCAGTGACCGCGGACAGCCCTACACCTTC.

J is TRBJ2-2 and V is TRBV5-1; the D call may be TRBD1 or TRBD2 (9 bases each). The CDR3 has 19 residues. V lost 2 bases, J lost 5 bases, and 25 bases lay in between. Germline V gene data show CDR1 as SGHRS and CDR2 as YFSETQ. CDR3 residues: CASSFDRGVPSGITGELFF. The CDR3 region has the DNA TGCGCCAGCAGCTTTGACAGGGGGGTGCCTAGCGGGATTACCGGGGAGCTGTTTTTT.

The chain's CDR3 is CASRDRGNSNQPQHF. CDR3 nucleotide sequence: TGTGCCAGCAGGGACAGGGGGAATAGCAATCAGCCCCAGCATTTT. The chain links TRBV6-5 to TRBJ1-5, with 10 positions matching TRBD1. CDR3 size: 15 residues. The germline CDR1 and CDR2 sequences are MNHEY and SVGAGI. The V gene end was trimmed by 6 bases and the J gene end by 0 bases; junction bases not matched to a gene: 2.

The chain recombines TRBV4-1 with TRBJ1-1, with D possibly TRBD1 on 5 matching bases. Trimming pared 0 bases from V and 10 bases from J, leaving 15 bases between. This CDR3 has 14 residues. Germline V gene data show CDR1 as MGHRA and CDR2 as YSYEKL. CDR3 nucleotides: TGCGCCAGCAGCCAAGAGGGGCCCGGGTTTGGAGCTTTCTTT. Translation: CASSQEGPGFGAFF.

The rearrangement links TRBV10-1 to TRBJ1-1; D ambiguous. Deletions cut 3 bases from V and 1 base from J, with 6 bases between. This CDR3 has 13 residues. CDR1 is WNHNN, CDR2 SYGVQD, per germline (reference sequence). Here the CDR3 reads CASSDSENTEAFF. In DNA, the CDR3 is TGCGCCAGCAGTGATTCAGAGAACACTGAAGCTTTCTTT.

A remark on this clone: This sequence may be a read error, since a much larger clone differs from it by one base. CDR3 loop: CASSSTGGYGYTF. The CDR3 region has the DNA TGTGCCAGCAGCTCGACAGGGGGCTATGGCTACACCTTC. This chain uses TRBV7-8 with TRBJ1-2, with 9 bases that match TRBD1. With 4 bases clipped from V and 4 bases from J, the junction kept 1 base outside the gene matches. The CDR3 has 13 amino acids. Germline CDR1 and CDR2: SGHVS and FQNEAQ.